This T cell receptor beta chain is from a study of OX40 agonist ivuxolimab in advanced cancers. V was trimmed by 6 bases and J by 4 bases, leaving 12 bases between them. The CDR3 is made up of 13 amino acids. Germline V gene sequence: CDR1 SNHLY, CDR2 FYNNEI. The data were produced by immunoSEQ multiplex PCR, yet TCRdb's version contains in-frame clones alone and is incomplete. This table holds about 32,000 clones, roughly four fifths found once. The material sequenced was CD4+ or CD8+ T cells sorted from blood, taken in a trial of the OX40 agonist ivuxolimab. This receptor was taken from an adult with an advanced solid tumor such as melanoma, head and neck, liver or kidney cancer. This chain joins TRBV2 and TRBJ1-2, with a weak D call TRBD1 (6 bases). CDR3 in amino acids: CASSGGQLYGYTF. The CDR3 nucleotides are TGTGCCAGCAGCGGCGGACAGCTCTATGGCTACACCTTC.